This entry features one TCR beta chain sequence. Its target is unknown. The data are from a study of cytomegalovirus exposure and HLA in healthy donors. CDR3 length: 18 residues. The junction had 12 bases not matched to a gene; V was cut back by 4 bases and J by 1 base. Looked up from germline, CDR1 is SGHNT and CDR2 is YYREEE (reference sequence). The assay was immunoSEQ multiplex PCR, and TCRdb's table has in-frame clones only and misses some. The table has roughly 52,000 clones, around 90% seen once. Whole-study findings and limits: That first-cohort TCR clusters tended to co-occur in the 100 to 150 validation repertoires was found in a later analysis. Confirmation in vitro established that a few CMV-associated chains were specific for CMV antigens. The investigators catalogued 164 TCR beta chains as cytomegalovirus-associated.

Separate from the 666-subject first cohort was the roughly 120-subject validation cohort, to which the donors belonged. The sequence derives from a man aged 18 to 29 in good health and CMV-seronegative. The chain links TRBV5-4 to TRBJ2-1; TRBD2 aligns across 9 bases. Sequenced: PBMCs. DNA for the CDR3: TGTGCCAGCAGCGCCGGGGGTAGCGGGAGAGTATCCTACAATGAGCAGTTCTTC. Protein sequence: CASSAGGSGRVSYNEQFF.